This TCR beta chain was profiled in a study of response to subunit inactivated influenza vaccine. A few counts support this clonotype. TCRdb re-called the RT-PCR reads with MiXCR, one entry per CDR3 protein. The sample includes fewer than 700,000 distinct CDR3 sequences, 13% of them seen just once. V gave up 5 bases and J gave up 12 bases, with 23 bases separating them. The CDR3 runs to 15 residues. CDR1 and CDR2 (germline): MDHEN, SYDVKM. The specimen comprised PBMCs from blood, sampled around seven weeks after vaccination. J is TRBJ2-1 and V is TRBV28; maybe TRBD2 (6 bases). The sequence was obtained from a man between 50 and 59 years old who received an inactivated influenza vaccine. CDR3 sequence reads: CASSPGAGGASWQFF. The CDR3 nucleotides read TGTGCCAGCAGTCCCGGAGCAGGCGGGGCCTCTTGGCAGTTCTTC.